Listed here is a single T cell receptor beta chain. This entry is derived from a study of shared T cell receptors in the human thymus. Generated by immunoSEQ multiplex PCR, the TCRdb table keeps only in-frame clones and is missing some. The sample records about 500,000 clones, around 82% being singletons. These records were also assigned to another study, of human thymus T cells.

The sequence came from a boy younger than two with a congenital heart defect. The specimen sequenced was thymocytes.

The CDR3 reads CAWSSTAGTENTEAFF. The CDR3 DNA is TGTGCCTGGAGTAGCACCGCCGGGACAGAGAACACTGAAGCTTTCTTT. The J gene is TRBJ1-1, the V gene TRBV30, with TRBD1 matching 7 bases. V was clipped by 2 bases and J by 1 base; unmatched bases: 10. Germline V CDR1 and CDR2: GTSNPN, SVGIG (reference sequence). The CDR3 has 16 residues.